The next 12 T cell receptor beta chains were all read from a single sample in a study of T cells in Graves' hyperthyroidism and ophthalmopathy. The source material, RNA transcripts, was used to amplify TCR beta CDR3 regions. HTBI primers drove first-round RT-PCR of the TCR CDR3. One entry per CDR3 protein, called by TCRdb with MiXCR from the multiplex PCR reads. Among about 400,000 distinct CDR3 sequences, 11% to 15% were seen once, and the ten largest hold 25% to 30%. Sequencing used blood. The receptors come from a man aged 50 or older with Graves' ophthalmopathy.

This clonotype was recorded at least ten times. V and J are TRBV20-1 and TRBJ2-3; 12 nucleotides align to TRBD2. V lost 1 base, J lost 2 bases, and 4 bases stayed unmatched. Germline CDR1 reads DFQATT; CDR2 reads SNEGSKA (reference sequence). This CDR3 comprises 16 residues. In DNA form, the CDR3 reads TGCAGTGCTAGAGGGCGACTAGCGGGAGTCACAGATACGCAGTATTTT. Protein: CSARGRLAGVTDTQYF.

Ten or more counts support this clonotype. The rearrangement uses TRBV4-1 and TRBJ2-1; TRBD2 agrees at 7 bases. After removal of 4 bases from V and 10 bases from J, the junction contained 13 bases not matched to a gene. The CDR3 covers 15 residues. CDR1 MGHRA and CDR2 YSYEKL come from the germline V gene. The CDR3 reads CASSPTHQGGREQFF. The CDR3 region has the DNA TGCGCCAGCAGCCCCACACATCAGGGAGGGCGGGAGCAGTTCTTC.

Of note for this clonotype: A much larger clone is a single base away; this may be a read error. The rearrangement uses TRBV29-1 and TRBJ1-2; TRBD1 matches 7 bases. Germline assignment: CDR1 SQVTM and CDR2 ANQGSEA. The J segment lost 3 bases and the V segment lost 6 bases, leaving 7 bases of the junction unmatched. The CDR3 is 13 residues long. This CDR3 reads CSVHGTEDYGYTF. The CDR3 region has the DNA TGCAGCGTCCACGGGACAGAAGACTATGGCTACACCTTC.

Regarding this clonotype: An end of the junction does not agree with germline; a read error may underlie this. This chain links TRBV18 with TRBJ1-1; D uncertain. There are 13 residues in the CDR3. Germline values: CDR1 KGHSH, CDR2 LQKENI. Written as DNA, the CDR3 is TGTGCCAGCTCAGGGGAAATGAACACTGAAGCTCTCTTT. Translating gives CASSGEMNTEALF.

This clonotype turned up a few times. The chain carries TRBV18 and TRBJ2-7; D may be TRBD1 (5 bases). Trimming removed 3 bases from V and 6 bases from J, with 15 bases in between. This CDR3 spans 14 amino acids. The germline gives CDR1 KGHSH, CDR2 LQKENI. The CDR3 is CASSPETVVTEQYF. DNA for the CDR3: TGTGCCAGCTCACCCGAGACAGTCGTCACCGAGCAGTACTTC.

This clonotype occurred a few times. The chain uses TRBV3-1 and TRBJ2-1, with 7 bases aligning to TRBD2. The CDR3 length is 17 residues. In germline, CDR1 is LGHDT, CDR2 YNNKEL (reference sequence). V lost 3 bases and J lost 6; bases outside the gene matches: 14. The CDR3 DNA follows: TGTGCCAGCAGCCAGGCGGGAGCACCGTTTTTGGCCAATGAGCAGTTCTTC. Amino acid sequence: CASSQAGAPFLANEQFF.

This clonotype was seen only a few times. This sequence joins TRBV6-5 and TRBJ1-4; weak D call: TRBD1 (6 bases). Germline V gene data show CDR1 as MNHEY and CDR2 as SVGAGI. The germline V and J ends were trimmed by 4 bases and 5 bases, with 8 bases remaining between them. CDR3 length equals 13 residues. CDR3 coding DNA: TGTGCCAGCAGTTCCCAGGGGAATGAAAAACTGTTTTTT. This translates into CASSSQGNEKLFF.

This clonotype was detected ten times or more. The chain employs TRBV12-3 or TRBV12-4 and TRBJ2-1, with 8 bases that match TRBD2. The CDR3 is 15 residues long. V gave up 7 bases and J gave up 4 bases; unmatched junction bases: 9. The CDR3 DNA is TGTGCCAGCAACCCGGGACTAGGGGGTTACAATGAGCAGTTCTTC. Amino acids: CASNPGLGGYNEQFF.

In this sample, this clonotype turned up a few times. The V and J genes are TRBV6-1 and TRBJ1-3; the match to TRBD1 covers 9 bases. This CDR3 spans 13 amino acids. CDR1 and CDR2 from the germline V gene are MNHNS and SASEGT. With V trimmed by 5 bases and J by 8 bases, 4 bases remained unmatched. Here the CDR3 DNA reads TGTGCCAGCAGTTTACAGGGGGCCGACACCATATATTTT. Translating gives CASSLQGADTIYF.

This clonotype was recorded many times. The chain uses TRBV27 and TRBJ2-5; D gene unclear. The germline CDR1 and CDR2 sequences are MNHEY and SMNVEV (reference sequence). With 6 bases removed from V and 4 bases from J, the gap between germline ends came to 9 bases. The CDR3 is made up of 12 amino acids. CDR3 sequence reads: CASSPNSETQYF. In nucleotides, the CDR3 is TGTGCCAGCAGCCCTAACTCAGAGACCCAGTACTTC.

This clonotype was seen at least ten times. This chain connects TRBV2 to TRBJ1-2; D not certain. The germline V gene has CDR1 SNHLY and CDR2 FYNNEI. CDR3 length: 13 residues. Trimming cost V 8 bases and J 3 bases, with 13 bases left between them. CDR3 protein: CASLIEVDYGYTF. The CDR3 coding sequence is TGTGCCAGCTTGATCGAAGTGGACTATGGCTACACCTTC. Together with reference TRBV2 and TRBJ1-2, the CDR3 gives the full variable domain: EPEVTQTPSHQVTQMGQEVILRCVPISNHLYFYWYRQILGQKVEFLVSFYNNEISEKSEIFDDQFSVERPDGSNFTLKIRSTKLEDSAMYFCASLIEVDYGYTFGSGTRLTVV.

This clonotype was picked up many times. V and J are TRBV3-1 and TRBJ2-7; possible D gene TRBD2, 7 bases. The CDR3 covers 15 residues. V was cut by 2 bases and J by 2 bases, with 13 bases left in between. CDR1 and CDR2 (germline): LGHDT, YNNKEL (reference sequence). CDR3 sequence reads: CASSQRGGGTYEQYF. In DNA, the CDR3 is TGTGCCAGCAGCCAAAGGGGGGGCGGGACCTACGAGCAGTACTTC.